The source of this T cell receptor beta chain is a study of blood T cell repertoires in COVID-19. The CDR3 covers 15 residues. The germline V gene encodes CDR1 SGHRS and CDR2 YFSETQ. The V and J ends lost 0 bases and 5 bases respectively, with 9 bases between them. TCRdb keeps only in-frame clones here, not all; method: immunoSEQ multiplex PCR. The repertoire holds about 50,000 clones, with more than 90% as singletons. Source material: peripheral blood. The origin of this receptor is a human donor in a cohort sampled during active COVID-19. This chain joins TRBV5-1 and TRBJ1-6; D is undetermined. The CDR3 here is CASSLDGVDNSPLHF. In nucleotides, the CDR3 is TGCGCCAGCAGCTTGGACGGGGTCGATAATTCACCCCTCCACTTT.